These T cell receptor beta chains were read from a single sample in a study of CD8+ T cells in alopecia areata. Profiling relied on immunoSEQ multiplex PCR, and the TCRdb table lists in-frame clones only, not all of them. The sample has a few hundred thousand clones, 50% to 60% seen once; the top ten hold approximately 1.4%. The starting material was CD4+ T cells sorted from blood, obtained at week 4, from a patient treated with tofacitinib. The receptor source for this set is a human donor with alopecia areata. Both conserved end residues are part of each CDR3. A D gene is named only where the DNA matches it firmly. For some rows the clone size is stated as once, few or many, or as a class when expanded; others skip it.

v_call	d_call	j_call	clone_size	cdr3_aa	cdr3_nt
TRBV29-1	-	TRBJ2-3	-	CSVTVITSTDTQYF	TGCAGCGTTACTGTGATAACTAGCACAGATACGCAGTATTTT
TRBV5-1	-	TRBJ2-5	-	CASSGDSYQETQYF	TGCGCCAGCAGCGGAGACAGCTACCAAGAGACCCAGTACTTC
TRBV2	-	TRBJ2-7	-	CASSGQTLGEQYF	TGTGCCAGCAGTGGACAGACGCTTGGCGAGCAGTACTTC
TRBV4-3	-	TRBJ2-1	-	CASSQERAPSNNEQFF	TGCGCCAGCAGCCAAGAACGTGCGCCTTCTAACAATGAGCAGTTCTTC
TRBV27	TRBD1	TRBJ1-1	-	CASSPGQGLGAFF	TGTGCCAGCAGTCCAGGACAGGGGCTGGGGGCTTTCTTT
TRBV15	-	TRBJ1-2	few	CATSRGRGQFYGYTF	TGTGCCACCAGCAGAGGTCGGGGCCAGTTCTATGGCTACACCTTC
TRBV7-8	-	TRBJ2-5	-	CASSLDYGRETQYF	TGTGCCAGCAGCTTAGACTACGGAAGGGAGACCCAGTACTTC
TRBV7-2	TRBD1	TRBJ1-1	-	CATRTGGRDTEAFF	TGTGCCACAAGGACAGGGGGTAGAGACACTGAAGCTTTCTTT
TRBV7-3	TRBD2	TRBJ2-1	-	CASSVSGGTYNEQFF	TGTGCCAGCAGCGTCAGCGGGGGGACCTACAATGAGCAGTTCTTC
TRBV19	-	TRBJ1-2	few	CASSILPDRRTYGYTF	TGTGCCAGTAGTATACTCCCCGACAGGCGGACCTATGGCTACACCTTC
TRBV29-1	TRBD1	TRBJ2-3	-	CSVQDRGRKDTQYF	TGCAGCGTTCAGGACAGGGGGCGGAAAGATACGCAGTATTTT
TRBV14	TRBD1	TRBJ1-4	-	CASSQTGTVLEKLFF	TGTGCCAGCAGCCAAACCGGGACAGTACTAGAAAAACTGTTTTTT
TRBV30	TRBD1	TRBJ1-2	-	CAWGSSIGTGYGYTF	TGTGCCTGGGGCAGCTCCATAGGGACAGGCTATGGCTACACCTTC
TRBV5-4	-	TRBJ2-7	-	CASSLGFQGGYEQYF	TGTGCCAGCAGCTTGGGGTTCCAGGGTGGATACGAGCAGTACTTC
TRBV29-1	-	TRBJ2-7	few	CSVEEGRDPEYF	TGCAGCGTTGAAGAAGGTCGGGACCCCGAGTACTTC
TRBV30	TRBD1	TRBJ1-6	-	CAWTGGNNSPLHF	TGTGCCTGGACAGGGGGTAATAATTCACCCCTCCACTTT
TRBV30	-	TRBJ1-4	-	CAWSLPGLGDEKLFF	TGTGCCTGGAGCCTTCCGGGACTGGGGGATGAAAAACTGTTTTTT
TRBV7-2	-	TRBJ1-5	-	CASTLGPVSNQPQHF	TGTGCCAGCACCCTCGGGCCAGTTAGCAATCAGCCCCAGCATTTT
TRBV7-3	TRBD2	TRBJ2-5	-	CASSSGLAETQYF	TGTGCCAGCAGCTCAGGACTAGCGGAGACCCAGTACTTC
TRBV29-1	-	TRBJ1-5	-	CSVESGVGQPQHF	TGCAGCGTTGAAAGCGGGGTGGGACAGCCCCAGCATTTT
TRBV29-1	TRBD1	TRBJ2-2	-	CSGGQGPTTGELFF	TGCAGCGGAGGACAGGGCCCGACCACCGGGGAGCTGTTTTTT
TRBV2	TRBD1	TRBJ1-6	-	CASTDRRNSPLHF	TGTGCCAGCACGGACAGGAGGAATTCACCCCTCCACTTT
TRBV4-3	-	TRBJ1-5	few	CASSQDRGGHQPQHF	TGCGCCAGCAGCCAAGATCGCGGGGGTCATCAGCCCCAGCATTTT
TRBV30	TRBD2	TRBJ2-7	-	CAWSKISGEWYEQYF	TGTGCCTGGTCCAAGATTAGCGGGGAATGGTACGAGCAGTACTTC
TRBV19	-	TRBJ1-2	-	CASSIHEGYGYTF	TGTGCCAGTAGTATCCATGAGGGTTACGGCTACACCTTC
TRBV29-1	-	TRBJ2-7	-	CSVEVGVVQGGQYF	TGCAGCGTTGAAGTCGGCGTCGTTCAAGGCGGGCAGTACTTC
TRBV11-1	-	TRBJ2-1	few	CASSRNTGGEQFF	TGTGCCAGCAGCCGGAACACGGGTGGGGAGCAGTTCTTC
TRBV30	-	TRBJ2-2	-	CALGRGTGELFF	TGTGCCTTGGGTCGTGGGACCGGGGAGCTGTTTTTT
TRBV5-1	-	TRBJ2-2	many	CASSILQGSGELFF	TGCGCCAGCAGCATACTACAGGGATCCGGGGAGCTGTTTTTT
TRBV19	TRBD1	TRBJ2-6	many	CASSVPGQASSGANVLTF	TGTGCCAGTAGTGTTCCCGGACAGGCCAGCTCTGGGGCCAACGTCCTGACTTTC
TRBV7-9	-	TRBJ2-3	-	CASSLDLDTDTQYF	TGTGCCAGCAGCTTAGATCTAGACACAGATACGCAGTATTTT
TRBV20-1	-	TRBJ1-2	-	CSARDLGYTF	TGCAGTGCTAGAGATTTAGGCTACACCTTC
TRBV2	TRBD1	TRBJ1-2	-	CASRDRDRSHGYTF	TGTGCCAGCAGAGACCGGGACAGGTCACATGGCTACACCTTC
TRBV29-1	-	TRBJ2-7	-	CSVAIPYEQYF	TGCAGCGTTGCTATACCCTACGAGCAGTACTTC
TRBV29-1	-	TRBJ2-7	-	CSVDDSSYEQYF	TGCAGCGTAGACGACAGCTCCTACGAGCAGTACTTC
TRBV5-6	-	TRBJ2-2	-	CASSTTRLATGELFF	TGTGCCAGCAGCACCACTAGGCTCGCCACCGGGGAGCTGTTTTTT
TRBV2	TRBD1	TRBJ2-2	few	CASSTGDGRDTGELFF	TGTGCCAGCTCAACAGGGGACGGCCGGGACACCGGGGAGCTGTTTTTT
TRBV5-6	-	TRBJ2-3	-	CASSLGVAGGTQYF	TGTGCCAGCAGCTTGGGTGTGGCAGGCGGTACGCAGTATTTT
TRBV2	-	TRBJ2-6	-	CASSRGGGANVLTF	TGTGCCAGCAGTCGGGGTGGTGGGGCCAACGTCCTGACTTTC
TRBV19	-	TRBJ1-5	few	CASTYSHDNQPQHF	TGTGCCAGTACCTACTCACACGACAATCAGCCCCAGCATTTT
TRBV4-3	-	TRBJ2-2	few	CASSQEMSLGTGELFF	TGCGCCAGCAGCCAAGAGATGAGTTTAGGCACCGGGGAGCTGTTTTTT
TRBV20-1	-	TRBJ2-1	-	CSVGRGNEQFF	TGCAGTGTTGGGCGGGGCAATGAGCAGTTCTTC
TRBV7-9	-	TRBJ2-3	-	CASSLRGTGTQYF	TGTGCCAGCAGCTTAAGGGGTACCGGTACGCAGTATTTT
TRBV27	TRBD1	TRBJ1-5	-	CASGTGNNQPQHF	TGTGCCAGCGGGACAGGGAACAATCAGCCCCAGCATTTT
TRBV29-1	TRBD1	TRBJ2-4	few	CSVERQGENIQYF	TGCAGCGTTGAAAGACAGGGGGAAAACATTCAGTACTTC
TRBV7-3	-	TRBJ1-6	-	CASSFGAQGSPLHF	TGTGCCAGCAGCTTCGGGGCCCAGGGATCACCCCTCCACTTT
TRBV5-1	-	TRBJ2-2	-	CASSGGAAANTGELFF	TGCGCCAGCAGCGGGGGGGCCGCAGCGAACACCGGGGAGCTGTTTTTT
TRBV30	-	TRBJ2-2	-	CAWRPQLTGELFF	TGTGCCTGGAGACCTCAGCTCACCGGGGAGCTGTTTTTT
TRBV2	-	TRBJ2-5	-	CASSEAPGLQETQYF	TGTGCCAGCAGTGAAGCGCCAGGTCTCCAAGAGACCCAGTACTTC
TRBV29-1	TRBD1	TRBJ1-1	few	CSVSSSSGTGGTEAFF	TGCAGCGTTTCCTCCTCATCCGGGACAGGGGGGACTGAAGCTTTCTTT
TRBV9	-	TRBJ2-5	-	CASSVGLQETQYF	TGTGCCAGCAGCGTAGGGCTTCAAGAGACCCAGTACTTC